One sample yielded the 3 T cell receptor beta chains listed below, sequenced in a study of blood T cell repertoires in COVID-19. Here immunoSEQ multiplex PCR was the method, and the copy in TCRdb shows in-frame clones only, minus some. The sample lists some 120,000 clones, roughly four fifths occurring once. The sequenced material came from peripheral blood. The receptors originated from a human donor in a cohort sampled during active COVID-19.

The chain recombines TRBV4-1 with TRBJ2-7; D not certain. The CDR3 has 13 amino acids. Germline CDR1 reads MGHRA; CDR2 reads YSYEKL. V lost 0 bases and J lost 5, with 8 bases in between. CDR3 sequence (DNA): TGCGCCAGCAGCCAAGAGGGCCCAAACGAGCAGTACTTC. It is translated as CASSQEGPNEQYF.

V and J are TRBV2 and TRBJ1-5; 9 bases line up with TRBD1. The CDR3 loop spans 14 amino acids. After removal of 6 bases from V and 7 bases from J, the junction contained 7 bases not matched to a gene. Germline lookup yields CDR1 SNHLY and CDR2 FYNNEI. The CDR3 sequence is CASSRDRDEQPQHF. For the CDR3, the DNA is TGTGCCAGCAGCCGGGACAGGGATGAGCAGCCCCAGCATTTT.

This clone was detected only once. The V and J genes are TRBV6-5 and TRBJ2-7; no clear D gene. CDR1 and CDR2 from the germline V gene are MNHEY and SVGAGI. This CDR3 comprises 12 residues. Trimming pared 6 bases from V and 3 bases from J, leaving 9 bases between. CDR3 region: CASSQEGYEQYF. The CDR3 DNA sequence: TGTGCCAGCAGCCAGGAAGGCTACGAGCAGTACTTC.